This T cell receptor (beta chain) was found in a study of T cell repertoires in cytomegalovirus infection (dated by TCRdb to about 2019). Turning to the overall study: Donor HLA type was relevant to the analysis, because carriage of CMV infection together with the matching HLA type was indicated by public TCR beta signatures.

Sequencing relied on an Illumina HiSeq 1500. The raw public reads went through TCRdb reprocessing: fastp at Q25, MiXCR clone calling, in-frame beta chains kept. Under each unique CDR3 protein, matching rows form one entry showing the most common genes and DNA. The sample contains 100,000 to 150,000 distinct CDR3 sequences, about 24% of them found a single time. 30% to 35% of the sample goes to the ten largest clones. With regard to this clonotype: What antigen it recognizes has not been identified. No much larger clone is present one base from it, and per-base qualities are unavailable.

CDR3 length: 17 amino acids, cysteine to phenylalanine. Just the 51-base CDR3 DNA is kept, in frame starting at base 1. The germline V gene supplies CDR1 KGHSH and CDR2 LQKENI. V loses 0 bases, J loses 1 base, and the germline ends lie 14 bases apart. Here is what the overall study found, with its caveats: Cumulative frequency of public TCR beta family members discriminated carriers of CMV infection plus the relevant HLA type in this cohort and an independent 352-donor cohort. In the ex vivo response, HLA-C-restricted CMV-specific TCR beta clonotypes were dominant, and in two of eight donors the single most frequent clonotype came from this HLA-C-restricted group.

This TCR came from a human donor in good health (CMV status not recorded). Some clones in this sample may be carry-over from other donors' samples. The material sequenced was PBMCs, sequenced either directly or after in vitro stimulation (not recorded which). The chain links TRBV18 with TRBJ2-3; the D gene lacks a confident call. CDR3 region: CASSPPRGPGGTDTQYF. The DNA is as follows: TGTGCCAGCTCACCACCGAGAGGCCCGGGCGGCACAGATACGCAGTATTTT.